Presented here are 31 T cell receptor beta chains from one specimen sequenced in a study of immune evolution from preneoplasia to lung adenocarcinoma. The protocol was immunoSEQ multiplex PCR, while the TCRdb copy is restricted to in-frame clones and leaves out a portion. In the table there are about 5,800 clones, roughly 80% of which are singletons. Material: FFPE adjacent normal lung tissue. All receptors come from a person aged 60-79 years with lung adenocarcinoma.

This sequence joins TRBV28 and TRBJ2-1; the match to TRBD2 covers 11 bases. This CDR3 is built from 17 residues. Germline lookup yields CDR1 MDHEN and CDR2 SYDVKM. V lost 5 bases to trimming and J lost 6 bases; unmatched junction nucleotides: 12. DNA of the CDR3: TGTGCCAGCAGTCCGGGGACTAGCGGCGCAGGGACCAATGAGCAGTTCTTC. This gives the protein CASSPGTSGAGTNEQFF.

This clone was counted a single time. This chain joins TRBV6-1 and TRBJ1-1; D possibly corresponds to TRBD1 (6 bases). Germline lookup yields CDR1 MNHNS and CDR2 SASEGT. The CDR3 spans 12 residues. The V gene lost 7 bases and the J gene lost 5 bases, with 11 bases spanning the gap. CDR3: CASTFRGTEAFF. The DNA for the CDR3 is TGTGCCAGCACGTTCAGGGGAACTGAAGCTTTCTTT.

The chain couples TRBV18 to TRBJ2-2, with 11 nucleotides matching TRBD2. From germline, CDR1 is KGHSH and CDR2 LQKENI. The CDR3 runs 16 residues. V trimming: 4 bases; J trimming: 3 bases; junction bases outside the gene matches: 4. CDR3 sequence: CASSRTSGGYTGELFF. CDR3 sequence (DNA): TGTGCCAGCTCACGTACTAGCGGGGGCTACACCGGGGAGCTGTTTTTT.

The chain couples TRBV5-1 to TRBJ2-3; 12 nucleotides agree with TRBD2. There are 17 residues in the CDR3. The V gene's germline CDR1 is SGHRS and CDR2 YFSETQ. V was clipped by 1 base and J by 2 bases; unmatched bases: 5. The CDR3 DNA reads as TGCGCCAGCAGCTTGTCTAGCGGGGGGGCCGACACAGATACGCAGTATTTT. Its protein product is CASSLSSGGADTDTQYF.

CDR3 nucleotide sequence: TGTGCCAGCAGCTCCGGACCGCTAAGCAATCAGCCCCAGCATTTT. This sequence encodes CASSSGPLSNQPQHF. The chain links TRBV13 to TRBJ1-5, with D uncertain. The CDR3 sequence is 15 residues long. The V gene lost 4 bases and the J gene lost 1 base, with 11 bases spanning the gap. CDR1 and CDR2 from the germline V gene are PRHDT and FYEKMQ (reference sequence).

The chain joins TRBV18 to TRBJ1-6, with D unclear. Looked up from germline, CDR1 is KGHSH and CDR2 is LQKENI. The ends were cut back, 0 bases at V and 10 bases at J, with 4 bases in the middle. CDR3 length equals 12 residues. Written as DNA, the CDR3 is TGTGCCAGCTCACCACCGGGCTCACCCCTCCACTTT. Translating it yields CASSPPGSPLHF.

This clone was seen only a few times. The chain recombines TRBV27 with TRBJ2-7, with 10 bases that match TRBD2. CDR3 length: 15 residues. Germline-derived CDR1 and CDR2 are MNHEY and SMNVEV (reference sequence). With V trimmed by 5 bases and J by 2 bases, 6 bases remained unmatched. The CDR3 region has the DNA TGTGCCAGCAGTCTTAGCGGGGGGAACCCCTACGAGCAGTACTTC. Its translation is CASSLSGGNPYEQYF.

By its share, this clone is medium-sized (0.01 to 0.1%). This chain uses TRBV10-3 with TRBJ1-6; no clear D. Germline loops: CDR1 ENHRY, CDR2 SYGVKD. Trimming took off 2 bases at V and 9 bases at J, with 8 bases between the two ends. The length of the CDR3 is 13 residues. The CDR3 loop reads CAISEVRGSPLHF. CDR3 coding DNA: TGTGCCATCAGTGAGGTACGGGGTTCACCCCTCCACTTT.

The rearrangement links TRBV5-6 to TRBJ2-2, with 9 bases lining up with TRBD2. Unmatched junction bases numbered 12, after V lost 7 bases and J lost 5 bases. Germline V gene sequence: CDR1 SGHDT, CDR2 YYEEEE. CDR3 size: 16 residues. The CDR3 loop reads CASATVFSGSTGELFF. In DNA form, the CDR3 reads TGTGCCAGCGCAACTGTCTTTAGCGGGAGTACCGGGGAGCTGTTTTTT.

V and J are TRBV28 and TRBJ1-1; no definite D call. The CDR3 extends over 11 amino acids. Trimming pared 2 bases from V and 8 bases from J, leaving 6 bases between. The V gene's germline CDR1 is MDHEN and CDR2 SYDVKM. CDR3 in amino acids: CASSLTREAFF. The CDR3 DNA is TGTGCCAGCAGTTTAACAAGAGAAGCTTTCTTT.

The chain links TRBV7-9 to TRBJ2-7; 11 bases are shared with TRBD2. The CDR3 has 16 amino acids. V was clipped by 2 bases and J by 4 bases; unmatched bases: 7. The germline V gene encodes CDR1 SEHNR and CDR2 FQNEAQ (reference sequence). CDR3 coding DNA: TGTGCCAGCAGCTTATTAGCGGGGGGGCCTGGTTACGAGCAGTACTTC. It specifies CASSLLAGGPGYEQYF.

On this clone: The sample carries other DNA sequences with the same CDR3. J is TRBJ2-5 and V is TRBV5-1, with no clear D. V lost 1 base to trimming and J lost 2 bases, with 6 bases between them. The CDR3 has 13 amino acids. Germline assignment: CDR1 SGHRS and CDR2 YFSETQ. CDR3 nucleotide sequence: TGCGCCAGCAGCTTGCAGGATCAAGAGACCCAGTACTTC. Translation gives CASSLQDQETQYF.

The chain has TRBV7-9 and TRBJ2-1, with no clear D. Germline lookup yields CDR1 SEHNR and CDR2 FQNEAQ (reference sequence). The V end lost 5 bases, the J end lost 7 bases, and 18 bases lay between the germline ends. This CDR3 comprises 15 residues. CDR3 region: CASSPQLRLGNEQFF. In DNA form, the CDR3 reads TGTGCCAGCAGCCCCCAGTTGAGGTTGGGGAATGAGCAGTTCTTC.

The chain joins TRBV7-9 to TRBJ2-7; D is unclear. The V and J ends lost 3 bases and 5 bases respectively, with 5 bases between them. This CDR3 spans 11 amino acids. Germline V gene data show CDR1 as SEHNR and CDR2 as FQNEAQ (reference sequence). This CDR3 is CASSFANEQYF. CDR3 DNA sequence: TGTGCCAGCAGCTTTGCAAACGAGCAGTACTTC.

This clone was seen more than once but under ten times. The CDR3 sequence is CASSVEGFETQYF. The CDR3 DNA reads as TGTGCCAGCAGCGTAGAGGGATTCGAGACCCAGTACTTC. The chain uses TRBV9 and TRBJ2-5; D not resolved. CDR1 and CDR2 (germline): SGDLS, YYNGEE. The CDR3 runs to 13 residues. Trimming removed 0 bases from V and 5 bases from J, with 8 bases in between.

The rearrangement joins TRBV2 to TRBJ2-1; no clear D gene. This CDR3 spans 13 amino acids. The V and J ends lost 3 bases and 3 bases respectively, with 6 bases between them. CDR1 is SNHLY, CDR2 FYNNEI, per germline. The CDR3 DNA reads TGTGCCAGCAGTGAGGACCTCTACAATGAGCAGTTCTTC. Translating it yields CASSEDLYNEQFF.

The genes are TRBV5-1 and TRBJ2-3, with TRBD2 matching over 7 bases. Per germline, CDR1 SGHRS and CDR2 YFSETQ. The CDR3 loop spans 15 amino acids. V trimming: 7 bases; J trimming: 4 bases; junction bases outside the gene matches: 12. The CDR3 nucleotides read TGCGCCAGCTATGCTTGGGCTAGCGGTCCAGATACGCAGTATTTT. Its translation is CASYAWASGPDTQYF.

The chain combines TRBV2 with TRBJ1-6, with TRBD1 matching over 7 bases. Per the germline V gene, CDR1 is SNHLY and CDR2 is FYNNEI. Trimming cost V 7 bases and J 9 bases; bases outside gene matches: 12. The CDR3 contains 15 residues. CDR3 amino acids: CASTRDSGLLSPLHF. CDR3 nucleotide sequence: TGTGCCAGCACCCGGGACAGCGGTCTACTTTCACCCCTCCACTTT.

V usage is TRBV4-2 and J usage is TRBJ1-3, with TRBD1 identical over 8 bases. Germline CDR1 is LGHNA and CDR2 is YNFKEQ. CDR3 length: 16 residues. Trimming at V came to 4 bases and at J to 7 bases, leaving 12 bases not matched to a gene. CDR3 in amino acids: CASSLHAGGAENTIYF. The CDR3 DNA reads TGTGCCAGCAGCCTGCACGCAGGGGGCGCCGAGAACACCATATATTTT.

J is TRBJ1-4 and V is TRBV6-5; TRBD1 agrees at 9 bases. The germline V gene encodes CDR1 MNHEY and CDR2 SVGAGI. The CDR3 sequence is 14 residues long. With 6 bases clipped from V and 8 bases from J, the junction kept 7 bases outside the gene matches. CDR3 protein: CASRQTGGKEKLFF. CDR3 sequence (DNA): TGTGCCAGCAGACAGACAGGGGGAAAGGAAAAACTGTTTTTT.

The chain couples TRBV5-6 to TRBJ2-1; tentative D call: TRBD2 (6 bases). Per the germline V gene, CDR1 is SGHDT and CDR2 is YYEEEE. This CDR3 contains 18 residues. Deletions cut 1 base from V and 5 bases from J, with 22 bases between. In nucleotides, the CDR3 is TGTGCCAGCAGCTTGTGGGGGAGATTCTTAGCGGCAAACAATGAGCAGTTCTTC. As protein: CASSLWGRFLAANNEQFF.

The V call is TRBV5-1, the J call TRBJ2-7, with D possibly matching TRBD2 (7 bases). Trimming stripped 4 bases from V and 6 bases from J, with 20 bases between. Germline V gene data show CDR1 as SGHRS and CDR2 as YFSETQ. The CDR3 has 15 residues. DNA for the CDR3: TGCGCCAGCAGCCGAACGTTGGGGGGGGCTGCCGAGCAGTACTTC. This codes for CASSRTLGGAAEQYF.

This CDR3 is CAWSTASNQPQHF. The DNA for the CDR3 is TGTGCCTGGAGTACGGCAAGCAATCAGCCCCAGCATTTT. The chain has TRBV30 and TRBJ1-5, with unresolved D. Trimming pared 2 bases from V and 1 base from J, leaving 6 bases between. The CDR3 is made up of 13 amino acids. Germline V gene data show CDR1 as GTSNPN and CDR2 as SVGIG (reference sequence).

The chain is built from TRBV6-5 and TRBJ2-7, with 11 bases lining up with TRBD2. Unmatched junction bases numbered 7, after V lost 6 bases and J lost 3 bases. Germline lookup yields CDR1 MNHEY and CDR2 SVGAGI. The CDR3 length is 15 residues. CDR3: CASRPLAGGDYEQYF. The CDR3 bases are TGTGCCAGCAGGCCCCTAGCGGGGGGAGACTACGAGCAGTACTTC.

V and J are TRBV7-9 and TRBJ2-3; a possible D gene is TRBD2 (6 bases). The CDR3 length is 15 residues. The V end lost 0 bases, the J end lost 4 bases, and 11 bases lay between the germline ends. Germline lookup yields CDR1 SEHNR and CDR2 FQNEAQ (reference sequence). The CDR3 loop reads CASSLAAGIADTQYF. The CDR3 DNA sequence: TGTGCCAGCAGCTTAGCGGCGGGAATCGCAGATACGCAGTATTTT.

The J gene is TRBJ2-1, the V gene TRBV27; 13 positions match TRBD2. Unmatched junction bases numbered 8, after V lost 3 bases and J lost 9 bases. This CDR3 region has 16 residues. Germline-derived CDR1 and CDR2 are MNHEY and SMNVEV (reference sequence). CDR3 protein: CASSFLGLAGEGEQFF. The CDR3 coding sequence is TGTGCCAGCAGTTTCTTAGGACTAGCGGGAGAAGGTGAGCAGTTCTTC.

This clone was counted between two and nine times. V usage is TRBV7-6 and J usage is TRBJ1-1; D uncertain. Germline assignment: CDR1 SGHVS and CDR2 FNYEAQ. V lost 5 bases and J lost 0, with 13 bases in between. This CDR3 has 15 residues. CDR3 in amino acids: CASSQEVGLNTEAFF. CDR3 bases: TGTGCCAGCAGCCAGGAGGTTGGGTTGAACACTGAAGCTTTCTTT.

A remark on this clone: Its ends do not fully match the called genes, so a read error is possible. CDR3 residues: CAWGGQVNTEAFF. Here the CDR3 DNA reads TGTGCCTGGGGAGGACAGGTGAATACTGAAGCTTTCTTT. The chain couples TRBV30 to TRBJ1-1; 7 nucleotides align to TRBD1. This CDR3 comprises 13 residues. Per the germline V gene, CDR1 is GTSNPN and CDR2 is SVGIG (reference sequence).

V and J are TRBV14 and TRBJ2-3; D unresolved. The germline V and J ends were trimmed by 4 bases and 6 bases, with 11 bases remaining between them. The germline CDR1 and CDR2 sequences are SGHDN and FVKESK. CDR3 length equals 13 residues. CDR3 nucleotides: TGTGCCAGCAGCCCGGGCAGTTGGGATACGCAGTATTTT. It yields the protein CASSPGSWDTQYF. Combining the CDR3 with reference TRBV14 and TRBJ2-3 gives the whole variable domain EAGVTQFPSHSVIEKGQTVTLRCDPISGHDNLYWYRRVMGKEIKFLLHFVKESKQDESGMPNNRFLAERTGGTYSTLKVQPAELEDSGVYFCASSPGSWDTQYFGPGTRLTVL.

Written as DNA, the CDR3 is TGTGCCAGCGGCAGGGTTGGTGAAAAACTGTTTTTT. This encodes CASGRVGEKLFF. The gene calls are TRBV28 and TRBJ1-4; maybe TRBD1 (5 bases). This CDR3 comprises 12 residues. V lost 8 bases and J 7 bases, leaving 11 bases between the germline ends. Germline V gene sequence: CDR1 MDHEN, CDR2 SYDVKM. Using reference TRBV28 and TRBJ1-4 for the parts outside the CDR3, the full variable domain is DVKVTQSSRYLVKRTGEKVFLECVQDMDHENMFWYRQDPGLGLRLIYFSYDVKMKEKGDIPEGYSVSREKKERFSLILESASTNQTSMYLCASGRVGEKLFFGSGTQLSVL.

The rearrangement uses TRBV7-9 and TRBJ2-1; possibly TRBD2 for D (5 bases). V was trimmed by 1 base and J by 5 bases, leaving 12 bases between them. This CDR3 is built from 15 residues. The V gene's germline CDR1 is SEHNR and CDR2 FQNEAQ (reference sequence). This CDR3 reads CASSLETRGNNEQFF. The CDR3 DNA reads TGTGCCAGCAGCTTAGAAACTAGAGGTAACAATGAGCAGTTCTTC.